This T cell receptor beta chain came from a study of blood T cell repertoires in COVID-19. This clone was seen a handful of times. Seattle enrolled patients during active infection and tracked them longitudinally. Germline CDR1 SGDLS, CDR2 YYNGEE. The CDR3 runs 15 residues. V lost 0 bases and J 0 bases, leaving 7 bases between the germline ends. In the original analysis: It was from reference gene primer amplification that nucleated cell counts were estimated. TCRdb's copy holds only in-frame clones and misses some; the assay was immunoSEQ multiplex PCR. Clone size and V and J calls were adopted from that table, with D and trimming inferred from the DNA. This repertoire shows about 170,000 clones, around 82% found once; its top ten account for 6.5% to 7.5%.

Sequencing input: peripheral blood. V usage is TRBV9 and J usage is TRBJ1-3, with D possibly being TRBD1 (6 bases). This receptor was taken from an elderly man with COVID-19, enrolled during active disease. The CDR3 is CASSVGGGSGNTIYF. The CDR3, as DNA: TGTGCCAGCAGCGTAGGAGGGGGCTCTGGAAACACCATATATTTT.